This is a list of T cell receptor beta chains from one sample in a study of follicular helper T cells after annual influenza vaccination. Here immunoSEQ multiplex PCR was the method, and the copy in TCRdb shows in-frame clones only, minus some. The sample lists about 11,000 clones, more than 75% occurring once. Sequencing used CXCR5- memory CD4+ T cells sorted from blood, obtained on the day of influenza vaccination. The source is an adult who received the influenza vaccine. CDR3s include the opening cysteine and the closing phenylalanine or tryptophan. The D gene is left open where the match is weak. Clone size is shown for a subset of rows, as once, few, many or a class of expanded clone.

D gene | J gene | V gene | clone size | CDR3 DNA | CDR3 protein
TRBD1 | TRBJ2-7 | TRBV5-1 | NA | TGCGCCAGCAGCTTGGCCACCGGGACAGGATCAGCCGAGCAGTACTTC | CASSLATGTGSAEQYF
NA | TRBJ2-1 | TRBV5-1 | NA | TGCGCCAGCAGCGGAAATCCGAGGAATGAGCAGTTCTTC | CASSGNPRNEQFF
NA | TRBJ1-2 | TRBV11-2 | NA | TGTGCCAGCAGCCCCGCGGGGGGGATCTATGGCTACACCTTC | CASSPAGGIYGYTF
NA | TRBJ2-7 | TRBV10-2 | NA | TGCGCCAGCACGGACGGACAGCACTCCTACGAGCAGTACTTC | CASTDGQHSYEQYF
NA | TRBJ1-1 | TRBV2 | NA | TGTGCCAGCATAACTCAGGGAGATACTGAAGCTTTCTTT | CASITQGDTEAFF
TRBD1 | TRBJ2-6 | TRBV6-9 | NA | TGTGCCAGCAGAGGACAGGGTACTGGGGCCAACGTCCTGACTTTC | CASRGQGTGANVLTF
NA | TRBJ2-1 | TRBV4-3 | few | TGCGCCAGCAGCCATTCGGACGGTTATGAGCAGTTCTTC | CASSHSDGYEQFF
TRBD2 | TRBJ2-7 | TRBV11-2 | NA | TGTGCCAGCAGAGGCCTAGCGGGAGGGTACGAGCAGTACTTC | CASRGLAGGYEQYF
NA | TRBJ2-5 | TRBV6-6 | NA | TGTGCCAGCAGTTACTCGGGGGGACAGCAAGAGACCCAGTACTTC | CASSYSGGQQETQYF
NA | TRBJ2-2 | TRBV7-2 | NA | TGTGCCAGCAGTCCAATGAACACCGGGGAGCTGTTTTTT | CASSPMNTGELFF
TRBD1 | TRBJ2-4 | TRBV7-2 | NA | TGTGCCAGCAGCCCAGACGGACAGGGGACGAACATTCAGTACTTC | CASSPDGQGTNIQYF
NA | TRBJ2-1 | TRBV11-3 | NA | TGTGCCAGCAGCCAGATGGCCGGAGGGGGCAATGAGCAGTTCTTC | CASSQMAGGGNEQFF
NA | TRBJ1-6 | TRBV6-1 | NA | TGTGCCAGCAGTAGGGACCAGGAGATTTCACCCCTCCACTTT | CASSRDQEISPLHF
NA | TRBJ1-1 | TRBV5-1 | NA | TGCGCCAGCAGCTTGGAGGACGGGAACTACATGAACACTGAAGCTTTCTTT | CASSLEDGNYMNTEAFF
NA | TRBJ1-1 | TRBV28 | NA | TGTGCCACCCGCGCGAGGCGTGAAACTGAAGCTTTCTTT | CATRARRETEAFF
NA | TRBJ2-2 | TRBV19 | once | TGTGCCAGTAGCATGACAGAAACGAACACCGGGGAGCTGTTTTTT | CASSMTETNTGELFF
NA | TRBJ1-1 | TRBV30 | few | TGTGCCTGGAGTCCTACTGGCTTCATGAACACTGAAGCTTTCTTT | CAWSPTGFMNTEAFF
TRBD1 | TRBJ1-2 | TRBV28 | few | TGTGCCAGCACCCCGGGGGACAGAACTAACTATGGCTACACCTTC | CASTPGDRTNYGYTF
TRBD1 | TRBJ1-1 | TRBV2 | NA | TGTGCCAGCACTGGACAGGGGAACACTGAAGCTTTCTTT | CASTGQGNTEAFF
NA | TRBJ2-7 | TRBV19 | NA | TGTGCCAGTAGTAAGGACTCAGGAGGTTTGTACGAGCAGTACTTC | CASSKDSGGLYEQYF
NA | TRBJ2-1 | TRBV4-1 | NA | TGCGCCAGCAGCCAAGAAATAGGCTTTCGGACCAATGAGCAGTTCTTC | CASSQEIGFRTNEQFF
TRBD2 | TRBJ2-3 | TRBV9 | NA | TGTGCCAGCAGCGTAGGTGGGACTAGCGGGACAGATACGCAGTATTTT | CASSVGGTSGTDTQYF
NA | TRBJ1-2 | TRBV2 | once | TGTGCCAGCAGGGGGAGGGGGGCAGAGGCTAACTATGGCTACACCTTC | CASRGRGAEANYGYTF
TRBD1 | TRBJ1-1 | TRBV6-5 | NA | TGTGCCAGCAGTGCAGACAGGGGCAACACTGAAGCTTTCTTT | CASSADRGNTEAFF
NA | TRBJ1-5 | TRBV5-1 | NA | TGCGCCAGCAGCTTAGACAGTCCCCCGTCGGCCCAGCATTTT | CASSLDSPPSAQHF
TRBD1 | TRBJ1-4 | TRBV5-6 | NA | TGTGCCAGCACTTTTGTCGGGGACAGGGGCCAGAAACTGTTTTTT | CASTFVGDRGQKLFF
TRBD2 | TRBJ2-1 | TRBV30 | NA | TGTGCCTGGAGCCCTTCTAGCGGGGGAAACAATGAGCAGTTCTTC | CAWSPSSGGNNEQFF
NA | TRBJ2-5 | TRBV19 | NA | TGTGCCAGTAGTAGCGGGATCCAAGAGACCCAGTACTTC | CASSSGIQETQYF
NA | TRBJ2-6 | TRBV18 | NA | TGTGCCAGCTCACGAGGGGTCCCGAGCTCTGGGGCCAACGTCCTGACTTTC | CASSRGVPSSGANVLTF
NA | TRBJ1-2 | TRBV28 | NA | TGTGCCAGCAGTCCCCAGGTGGATGGCTACACCTTC | CASSPQVDGYTF
NA | TRBJ2-6 | TRBV5-4 | NA | TGTGCCAGCAGCTTTATGGGAGTTGGGGCCAACGTCCTGACTTTC | CASSFMGVGANVLTF
TRBD1 | TRBJ1-4 | TRBV15 | NA | TGTGCCACCAGCAGAGATAGGACAGGTAGTAATGAAAAACTGTTTTTT | CATSRDRTGSNEKLFF
NA | TRBJ1-1 | TRBV5-4 | NA | TGTGCCAGCAGCTTTTTCGGACAAGGGGACATGAACACTGAAGCTTTCTTT | CASSFFGQGDMNTEAFF
TRBD2 | TRBJ2-3 | TRBV27 | NA | TGTGCCAGCAGTTTACAGCGGGAGGGCCCGCTGAAGTATTTT | CASSLQREGPLKYF
NA | TRBJ1-5 | TRBV19 | few | TGTGCCAGTAGTGTCGGACGGTCAAGGGGTAATCAGCCCCAGCATTTT | CASSVGRSRGNQPQHF
NA | TRBJ2-5 | TRBV14 | few | TGTGCCAGCAGCCAAATCACTTACCGCCAAGAGACCCAGTACTTC | CASSQITYRQETQYF
NA | TRBJ1-2 | TRBV4-3 | NA | TGCGCCAGCAGCCAAGACCGGACAGAAAGGGGCTATGGCTACACCTTC | CASSQDRTERGYGYTF
TRBD2 | TRBJ2-2 | TRBV7-2 | NA | TGTGCCAGCGGACTAGCGGGAGGGCCAGAGGAGCTGTTTTTT | CASGLAGGPEELFF
NA | TRBJ1-3 | TRBV5-1 | NA | TGCGCCAGCAGCTTGGCCTCGGGCGTCTACTCGGGCAACTCTGGAAACACCATATATTTT | CASSLASGVYSGNSGNTIYF
NA | TRBJ2-7 | TRBV5-1 | NA | TGCGCCAGCAGCTGGAAGCAGGGGATCGGATACGAGCAGTACTTC | CASSWKQGIGYEQYF
NA | TRBJ2-2 | TRBV28 | NA | TGTGCCAGCAGTTTAATATCGAACACCGGGGAGCTGTTTTTT | CASSLISNTGELFF
TRBD1 | TRBJ1-1 | TRBV30 | NA | TGTGCCTGGAGTGTACTCCGCCAGGGGGAGGCTTTCTTT | CAWSVLRQGEAFF
NA | TRBJ2-7 | TRBV6-1 | NA | TGTGCCAGCAGTGGCGCATATAGTACGGAGCAGTACTTC | CASSGAYSTEQYF
NA | TRBJ2-5 | TRBV4-2 | NA | TGTGCCAGCAGCCCAGAACCTAGGGCGTGGGAGACCCAGTACTTC | CASSPEPRAWETQYF
TRBD2 | TRBJ2-7 | TRBV27 | NA | TGTGCCAGCAGTTTAGTAGGGACTAGCGCAGCCTACGAGCAGTACTTC | CASSLVGTSAAYEQYF
NA | TRBJ1-1 | TRBV7-2 | once | TGTGCCAGCAGCTTGACAGTGAACACTGAAGCTTTCTTT | CASSLTVNTEAFF
TRBD2 | TRBJ2-7 | TRBV9 | NA | TGTGCCAGCAGCGTAGGAACTAGCGGGAGCTTCTACGAGCAGTACTTC | CASSVGTSGSFYEQYF
NA | TRBJ2-7 | TRBV5-1 | NA | TGCGCCAGCAGTCGAGACAGGCATTACGAGCAGTACTTC | CASSRDRHYEQYF
NA | TRBJ2-1 | TRBV5-6 | NA | TGTGCCAGCAGCTTTGGGACGGATATAATCTACAATGAGCAGTTCTTC | CASSFGTDIIYNEQFF
NA | TRBJ1-2 | TRBV28 | NA | TGTGCCAGCAGTCCCCCGGGGAGGGGTTCGCACTATGGCTACACCTTC | CASSPPGRGSHYGYTF
NA | TRBJ2-5 | TRBV29-1 | NA | TGCAGCGTTTGGGGACTCAACCAAGAGACCCAGTACTTC | CSVWGLNQETQYF
TRBD1 | TRBJ2-7 | TRBV18 | few | TGTGCCAGCTCACCACCGACAGGGGGCTTTGGCGAGCAGTACTTC | CASSPPTGGFGEQYF
NA | TRBJ1-2 | TRBV7-6 | few | TGTGCCAGCAGCTTAGGCCAGATCTATGGCTACACCTTC | CASSLGQIYGYTF
NA | TRBJ1-2 | TRBV5-4 | NA | TGTGCCAGCAGCTTGGAGCAGGGATACGGCTACACCTTC | CASSLEQGYGYTF
TRBD1 | TRBJ1-1 | TRBV5-1 | NA | TGCGCCAGCAGCTTGCTTACAGGGGACACTGAAGCTTTCTTT | CASSLLTGDTEAFF
TRBD1 | TRBJ1-1 | TRBV30 | NA | TGTGCCTGGAGTGTACAGGGGGCTGAAGCTTTCTTT | CAWSVQGAEAFF
NA | TRBJ1-4 | TRBV4-1 | few | TGCGCCAGCAGCCTGGGACGCGGGGATGAAAAACTGTTTTTT | CASSLGRGDEKLFF